Reported below is one T cell receptor beta chain. CDR3 length: 15 amino acids. V was clipped by 3 bases and J by 5 bases, with 15 bases between them. Looked up from germline, CDR1 is MNHEY and CDR2 is SMNVEV (reference sequence). This specimen comes from a study of blood T cell repertoires in COVID-19. Study at large: The study drew acute and convalescent COVID-19 samples from the United States, Italy and Spain. The cDNA or gDNA used as material had been derived from T cells, B-cell-depleted T cells, or PBMCs.

Original methodology: It was from reference gene primer amplification that nucleated cell counts were estimated. Sequencing used immunoSEQ multiplex PCR; TCRdb keeps in-frame clones, though not all of them. Clone size and V and J calls were adopted from that table, with D and trimming inferred from the DNA. The sample lists approximately 150,000 clones; around nine tenths were seen once. The sequencing input was peripheral blood. The rearrangement uses TRBV27 and TRBJ2-3; tentative D call: TRBD1 (5 bases). The clonotype originates from a man in his fifties or sixties with active or convalescent COVID-19. The CDR3 DNA reads as TGTGCCAGCAGTTTGGGCAGGGCTTATGGAGATACGCAGTATTTT. Encoded protein: CASSLGRAYGDTQYF.